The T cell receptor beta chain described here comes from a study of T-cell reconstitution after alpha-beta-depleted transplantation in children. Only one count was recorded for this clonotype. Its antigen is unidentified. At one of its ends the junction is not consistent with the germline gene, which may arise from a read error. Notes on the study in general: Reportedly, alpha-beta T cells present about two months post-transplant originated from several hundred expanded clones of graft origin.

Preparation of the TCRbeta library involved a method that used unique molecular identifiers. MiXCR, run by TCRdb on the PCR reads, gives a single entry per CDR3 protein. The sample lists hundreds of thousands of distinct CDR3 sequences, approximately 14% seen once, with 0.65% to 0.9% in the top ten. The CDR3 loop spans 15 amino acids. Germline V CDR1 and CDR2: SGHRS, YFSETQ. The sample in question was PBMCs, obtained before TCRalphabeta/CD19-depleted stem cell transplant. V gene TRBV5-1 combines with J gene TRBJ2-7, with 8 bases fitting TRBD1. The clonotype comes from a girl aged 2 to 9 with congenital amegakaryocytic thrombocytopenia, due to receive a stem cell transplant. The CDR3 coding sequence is TGCGCCAGCAGCTGGGGACAGGTGAGCTCCTACGAGGAGTACTTC. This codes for CASSWGQVSSYEEYF.